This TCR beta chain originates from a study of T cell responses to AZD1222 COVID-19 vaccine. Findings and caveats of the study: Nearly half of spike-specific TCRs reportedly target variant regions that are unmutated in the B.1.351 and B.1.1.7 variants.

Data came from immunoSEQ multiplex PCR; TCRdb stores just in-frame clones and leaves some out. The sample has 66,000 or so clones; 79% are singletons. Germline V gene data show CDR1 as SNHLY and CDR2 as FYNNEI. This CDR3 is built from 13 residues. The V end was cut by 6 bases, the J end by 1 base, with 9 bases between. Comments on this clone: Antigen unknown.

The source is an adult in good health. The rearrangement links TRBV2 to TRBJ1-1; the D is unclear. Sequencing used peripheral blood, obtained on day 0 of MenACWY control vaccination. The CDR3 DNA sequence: TGTGCCAGCAGCCTCGACGGGAACACTGAAGCTTTCTTT. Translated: CASSLDGNTEAFF.